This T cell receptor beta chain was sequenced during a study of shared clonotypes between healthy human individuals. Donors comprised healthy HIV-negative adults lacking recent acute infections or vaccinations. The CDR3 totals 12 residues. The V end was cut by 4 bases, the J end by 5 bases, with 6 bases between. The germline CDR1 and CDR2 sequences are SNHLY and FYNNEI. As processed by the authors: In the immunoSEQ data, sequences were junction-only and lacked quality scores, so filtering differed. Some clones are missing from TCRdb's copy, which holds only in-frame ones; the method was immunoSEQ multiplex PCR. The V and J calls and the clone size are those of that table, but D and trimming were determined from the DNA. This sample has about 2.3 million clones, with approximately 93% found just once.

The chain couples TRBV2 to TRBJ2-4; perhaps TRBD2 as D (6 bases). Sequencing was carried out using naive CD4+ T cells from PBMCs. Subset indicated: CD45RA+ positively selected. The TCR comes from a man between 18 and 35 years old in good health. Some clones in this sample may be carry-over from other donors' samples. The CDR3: CASSGEENIQYF. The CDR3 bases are TGTGCCAGCAGTGGGGAGGAAAACATTCAGTACTTC.